The clone carrying this T cell receptor (beta chain) was detected only a few times. What it binds is not known. These data belong to a study of cytotoxic CD8 clonotypes in ibrutinib-treated CLL. About the research overall: Approximately 25 partial and 2 complete responses; at median roughly 6 years, roughly 15 remitted, about twelve progressed.

Points from the study as a whole: Clonality (at baseline) was higher than in age-matched healthy donors and tracked circulating CD8+ T-cell counts.

Germline V gene data show CDR1 as SQVTM and CDR2 as ANQGSEA. The CDR3 loop spans 13 amino acids. V was clipped by 3 bases and J by 3 bases, with 12 bases between them. Generated by immunoSEQ multiplex PCR, the TCRdb table keeps only in-frame clones and is missing some. This sample has 330,000 or so clones, with over 55% found just once. The TCR was taken from a human donor with chronic lymphocytic leukemia. This chain joins TRBV29-1 and TRBJ2-7; TRBD2 might be the D (6 bases). This specimen was PBMCs, taken after 36 months of ibrutinib treatment. The CDR3 reads CSVEGGVGYEQYF. The DNA of the CDR3 is TGCAGCGTTGAGGGGGGAGTGGGCTACGAGCAGTACTTC.